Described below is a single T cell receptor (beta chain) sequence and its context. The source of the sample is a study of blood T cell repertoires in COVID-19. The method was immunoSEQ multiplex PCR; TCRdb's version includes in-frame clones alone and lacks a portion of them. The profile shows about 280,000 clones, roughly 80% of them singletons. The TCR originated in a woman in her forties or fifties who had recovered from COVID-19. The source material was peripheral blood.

The CDR3: CAIRQGTEGGELFF. CDR3 nucleotide sequence: TGTGCCATCCGACAGGGGACCGAGGGCGGGGAGCTGTTTTTT. The gene calls are TRBV10-3 and TRBJ2-2, with TRBD1 matching 8 bases. Germline V gene lookup returns CDR1 ENHRY and CDR2 SYGVKD. V lost 8 bases to trimming and J lost 7 bases; unmatched junction nucleotides: 9. CDR3 size: 14 residues.